The next 26 T cell receptor beta chains were all read from a single sample in a study of CD8 T cells in ankylosing spondylitis. TCRdb reprocessed the 5' RACE reads with MiXCR, giving one entry per CDR3 protein. Of 230,000 or so distinct CDR3 sequences listed, 20% to 30% are singletons. Sequenced: blood, either unsorted or a sorted T cell fraction (not recorded which). The receptors were gathered from a male donor with ankylosing spondylitis or in good health (not recorded which).

The sample holds many counts of this clonotype. V and J are TRBV11-3 and TRBJ2-2; 8 positions agree with TRBD2. This CDR3 is built from 15 residues. V gave up 3 bases and J gave up 6 bases; unmatched junction bases: 6. CDR1 is SGHNT and CDR2 is YENEEA in the germline V gene. CDR3 in amino acids: CASSFGTSDPGELFF. Here the CDR3 DNA reads TGTGCCAGCAGCTTCGGGACTAGTGATCCCGGGGAGCTGTTTTTT.

This chain links TRBV10-3 with TRBJ2-1; D possibly uses TRBD1 or TRBD2 (5 bases each). Germline V CDR1 and CDR2: ENHRY, SYGVKD. This CDR3 is built from 16 residues. Deletions cut 4 bases from V and 0 bases from J, with 13 bases between. This chain's CDR3 is CAISGGSGSSYNEQFF. The CDR3 bases are TGTGCCATCAGTGGAGGGTCAGGGAGCTCCTACAATGAGCAGTTCTTC.

V usage is TRBV20-1 and J usage is TRBJ1-4; the D gene is possibly TRBD1 (6 bases). Germline CDR1 reads DFQATT; CDR2 reads SNEGSKA (reference sequence). The V end was cut by 5 bases, the J end by 3 bases, with 10 bases between. This CDR3 region has 13 residues. The CDR3 DNA sequence: TGCAGTGCTTACAGGGACCCTAATGAAAAACTGTTTTTT. This translates into CSAYRDPNEKLFF.

In its sample, this clonotype was seen many times. This rearrangement joins TRBV5-1 to TRBJ2-1, with TRBD2 matching 10 bases. With 4 bases clipped from V and 6 bases from J, the junction kept 16 bases outside the gene matches. The CDR3 runs 18 residues. Germline V gene lookup returns CDR1 SGHRS and CDR2 YFSETQ. CDR3 amino acids: CASSARTSGRRSFNEQFF. CDR3 DNA: TGCGCCAGCAGCGCGAGGACTAGCGGACGAAGGAGTTTCAATGAGCAGTTCTTC.

The sample holds many counts of this clonotype. CDR3 residues: CSARTGPPLTDTQYF. The CDR3 nucleotides are TGCAGTGCCCGGACAGGGCCCCCGCTCACAGATACGCAGTATTTT. The gene calls are TRBV20-1 and TRBJ2-3; 8 nucleotides align to TRBD1. CDR3 size: 15 residues. J gave up 2 bases and V 6 bases, and 10 bases lay outside the gene matches. Germline CDR1 is DFQATT and CDR2 is SNEGSKA (reference sequence).

There are many counts of this clonotype. The chain carries TRBV20-1 and TRBJ1-1; the D gene is possibly TRBD1 (5 bases). This CDR3 has 13 amino acids. Germline-derived CDR1 and CDR2 are DFQATT and SNEGSKA (reference sequence). With 3 bases removed from V and 6 bases from J, the gap between germline ends came to 14 bases. The CDR3 nucleotides read TGCAGTGCTAGCCCGCAGGGAGGCCCTGAAGCTTTCTTT. Its translation is CSASPQGGPEAFF.

The chain has TRBV7-9 and TRBJ1-2; unclear D gene. The CDR3 totals 13 residues. Germline loops: CDR1 SEHNR, CDR2 FQNEAQ (reference sequence). Trimming removed 8 bases from V and 6 bases from J, with 16 bases in between. Here the CDR3 DNA reads TGTGCCAGCCGAACATCAGGCTTTGATGGCTACACCTTC. Residues: CASRTSGFDGYTF. Full variable domain (remainder filled in from reference TRBV7-9 and TRBJ1-2): DTGVSQNPRHKITKRGQNVTFRCDPISEHNRLYWYRQTLGQGPEFLTYFQNEAQLEKSRLLSDRFSAERPKGSFSTLEIQRTEQGDSAMYLCASRTSGFDGYTFGSGTRLTVV.

The chain joins TRBV10-1 to TRBJ2-2; 9 bases line up with TRBD1. The germline V gene encodes CDR1 WNHNN and CDR2 SYGVQD (reference sequence). With 3 bases clipped from V and 1 base from J, the junction kept 3 bases outside the gene matches. This CDR3 comprises 16 residues. The CDR3 region is CASSDPGQGNTGELFF. The CDR3 region has the DNA TGCGCCAGCAGTGATCCGGGACAGGGGAACACCGGGGAGCTGTTTTTT.

V usage is TRBV7-6 and J usage is TRBJ2-5; no definite D call. CDR1 is SGHVS and CDR2 is FNYEAQ in the germline V gene. Trimming pared 0 bases from V and 5 bases from J, leaving 13 bases between. This CDR3 region has 15 residues. This CDR3 is CASSLALGSRETQYF. In DNA, the CDR3 is TGTGCCAGCAGCTTAGCGTTGGGTTCTCGGGAGACCCAGTACTTC. Full variable domain (remainder filled in from reference TRBV7-6 and TRBJ2-5): GAGVSQSPRYKVTKRGQDVALRCDPISGHVSLYWYRQALGQGPEFLTYFNYEAQQDKSGLPNDRFSAERPEGSISTLTIQRTEQRDSAMYRCASSLALGSRETQYFGPGTRLLVL.

The V and J genes are TRBV4-2 and TRBJ2-5; D gene unclear. CDR1 LGHNA and CDR2 YNFKEQ come from the germline V gene. This CDR3 has 14 residues. The germline V and J ends were trimmed by 0 bases and 3 bases, with 8 bases remaining between them. The CDR3 spells CASSQEARKETQYF. The CDR3 region has the DNA TGTGCCAGCAGCCAAGAAGCCAGAAAAGAGACCCAGTACTTC.

This clonotype showed up just a few times. This chain connects TRBV5-1 to TRBJ2-2; TRBD1 matches 10 bases. The CDR3 loop spans 18 amino acids. Germline V CDR1 and CDR2: SGHRS, YFSETQ. V lost 1 base, J lost 5 bases, and 11 bases stayed unmatched. CDR3 region: CASSLLPSGQGGTGELFF. CDR3 DNA: TGCGCCAGCAGCTTGTTGCCTTCAGGACAGGGGGGGACCGGGGAGCTGTTTTTT.

This clonotype was picked up one time. The chain couples TRBV9 to TRBJ2-7; unclear D gene. With 4 bases removed from V and 6 bases from J, the gap between germline ends came to 14 bases. Germline CDR1 reads SGDLS; CDR2 reads YYNGEE. The CDR3 length is 13 residues. The CDR3 region has the DNA TGTGCCAGCAGCCCATCCGCGTTAGGCGAGCAGTACTTC. Protein product: CASSPSALGEQYF.

The V and J genes are TRBV5-5 and TRBJ2-6; 8 nucleotides line up with TRBD1. Trimming took 6 bases from V and 2 from J; bases not matched to a gene: 7. Germline-derived CDR1 and CDR2 are SGHKS and YYEKEE (reference sequence). The CDR3 extends over 16 amino acids. In DNA, the CDR3 is TGTGCCAGCAACTTAAACAGGGGGGCTGGGGCCAACGTCCTGACTTTC. As protein: CASNLNRGAGANVLTF.

This clonotype was recorded many times. V is TRBV7-8 and J is TRBJ2-1; D unclear. Germline CDR1 is SGHVS and CDR2 is FQNEAQ. V lost 1 base and J 1 base, leaving 5 bases between the germline ends. CDR3 size: 14 residues. CDR3 loop: CASSLDRSYNEQFF. The CDR3, as DNA: TGTGCCAGCAGCTTAGACAGATCCTACAATGAGCAGTTCTTC.

The gene calls are TRBV20-1 and TRBJ2-6, with D possibly TRBD1 on 5 matching bases. Deletions cut 3 bases from V and 4 bases from J, with 10 bases between. CDR1 and CDR2 from the germline V gene are DFQATT and SNEGSKA (reference sequence). This CDR3 comprises 14 residues. The DNA for the CDR3 is TGCAGTGCTAGGGAAGGGGCCGGGGCCAACGTCCTGACTTTC. This encodes CSAREGAGANVLTF.

The rearrangement links TRBV11-2 to TRBJ2-3; unclear D gene. CDR1 and CDR2 (germline): SGHAT, FQNNGV. CDR3 size: 15 residues. Trimming shortened V by 0 bases and J by 7 bases, and 14 bases separated the two germline ends. The CDR3 spells CASSLDSSPRNTQYF. CDR3 coding DNA: TGTGCCAGCAGCTTAGATTCGTCCCCAAGGAATACGCAGTATTTT. The complete variable domain, with remaining parts taken from reference TRBV11-2 and TRBJ2-3, reads EAGVAQSPRYKIIEKRQSVAFWCNPISGHATLYWYQQILGQGPKLLIQFQNNGVVDDSQLPKDRFSAERLKGVDSTLKIQPAKLEDSAVYLCASSLDSSPRNTQYFGPGTRLTVL.

This clonotype was seen ten or more times. J is TRBJ2-5 and V is TRBV7-6, with TRBD2 as a possible D gene (6 bases). The CDR3 runs to 15 residues. Between the trimmed V and J ends, which lost 0 bases and 2 bases, there was a span of 10 bases. Germline-derived CDR1 and CDR2 are SGHVS and FNYEAQ. As DNA, the CDR3 is TGTGCCAGCAGCTTAGCGTTGGGGGGACAAGAGACCCAGTACTTC. It is translated as CASSLALGGQETQYF.

This clonotype has at least ten counts. This rearrangement joins TRBV6-1 to TRBJ2-7; 7 bases fit TRBD1. Germline assignment: CDR1 MNHNS and CDR2 SASEGT. V lost 5 bases, J lost 2 bases, and 3 bases stayed unmatched. This CDR3 is built from 13 residues. The CDR3 coding sequence is TGTGCCAGCAGTCCCGGGACAGCCTACGAGCAGTACTTC. It codes for CASSPGTAYEQYF.

This clonotype was picked up a small number of times. This chain links TRBV20-1 with TRBJ1-1; weak D call: TRBD1 (5 bases). Trimming removed 5 bases from V and 10 bases from J, with 17 bases in between. Germline V gene sequence: CDR1 DFQATT, CDR2 SNEGSKA (reference sequence). This CDR3 spans 12 amino acids. CDR3 sequence (DNA): TGCAGTGCTCTCCGGACGGGGGTAGGAGCTTTCTTT. It translates to CSALRTGVGAFF.

V usage is TRBV12-3 or TRBV12-4 and J usage is TRBJ2-2; TRBD2 matches at 9 bases. V shed 7 bases, J shed 1 base, and the junction held 7 bases outside the gene matches. This CDR3 spans 16 amino acids. CDR3 protein: CASTRQRGVNTGELFF. CDR3 in DNA: TGTGCCAGCACCCGACAGCGGGGGGTGAACACCGGGGAGCTGTTTTTT.

This clonotype has at least ten counts. V is TRBV20-1 and J is TRBJ1-6; tentative D call: TRBD1 (6 bases). The germline V gene has CDR1 DFQATT and CDR2 SNEGSKA (reference sequence). Trimming took 3 bases from V and 8 from J, leaving 11 bases between them. The CDR3 loop spans 13 amino acids. CDR3 DNA: TGCAGTGCTAGGGGCAGGGGCCATTCACCCCTCCACTTT. This gives the protein CSARGRGHSPLHF.

This sequence joins TRBV5-6 and TRBJ2-4; the D call may be TRBD1 or TRBD2 (6 bases each). The germline V gene has CDR1 SGHDT and CDR2 YYEEEE. Trimming cost V 4 bases and J 9 bases, with 20 bases left between them. This CDR3 is 15 amino acids long. The CDR3 bases are TGTGCCAGCAGCGCCCCCGGGGGCCGGGAGAGCATTCAGTACTTC. This codes for CASSAPGGRESIQYF. Combining the CDR3 with reference TRBV5-6 and TRBJ2-4 gives the whole variable domain DAGVTQSPTHLIKTRGQQVTLRCSPKSGHDTVSWYQQALGQGPQFIFQYYEEEERQRGNFPDRFSGHQFPNYSSELNVNALLLGDSALYLCASSAPGGRESIQYFGAGTRLSVL.

V gene TRBV10-3 combines with J gene TRBJ1-1; possibly TRBD1 for D (6 bases). This CDR3 has 12 amino acids. V was shortened by 6 bases and J by 3 bases, with 8 bases between the two germline ends. The V gene's germline CDR1 is ENHRY and CDR2 SYGVKD. CDR3 DNA sequence: TGTGCCATCAGAACAGGGTACACTGAAGCTTTCTTT. Its translation is CAIRTGYTEAFF.

This clonotype showed up just a few times. For the CDR3, the DNA is TGCAGTGCTAGCCGCTATAATTCACCCCTCCACTTT. Translated: CSASRYNSPLHF. This rearrangement joins TRBV20-1 to TRBJ1-6; no clear D. The germline V gene has CDR1 DFQATT and CDR2 SNEGSKA (reference sequence). This CDR3 region has 12 residues. Trimming took 3 bases from V and 3 from J, leaving 3 bases between them.

This clonotype was seen only a few times. This sequence joins TRBV20-1 and TRBJ1-4; 8 bases are shared with TRBD1. With 4 bases clipped from V and 5 bases from J, the junction kept 9 bases outside the gene matches. Looked up from germline, CDR1 is DFQATT and CDR2 is SNEGSKA (reference sequence). This CDR3 is built from 15 residues. The CDR3 here is CSANPGTGGNEKLFF. DNA of the CDR3: TGCAGTGCTAACCCCGGGACAGGTGGCAATGAAAAACTGTTTTTT.

Many counts were recorded for this clonotype. The rearrangement uses TRBV7-8 and TRBJ2-3; 8 bases are a match to TRBD1. Germline V gene data show CDR1 as SGHVS and CDR2 as FQNEAQ. The junction had 7 bases not matched to a gene; V was cut back by 4 bases and J by 4 bases. The CDR3 consists of 15 residues. The CDR3 reads CASSYGRGLSDTQYF. The CDR3 DNA reads TGTGCCAGCAGCTACGGCAGGGGGCTCTCAGATACGCAGTATTTT.